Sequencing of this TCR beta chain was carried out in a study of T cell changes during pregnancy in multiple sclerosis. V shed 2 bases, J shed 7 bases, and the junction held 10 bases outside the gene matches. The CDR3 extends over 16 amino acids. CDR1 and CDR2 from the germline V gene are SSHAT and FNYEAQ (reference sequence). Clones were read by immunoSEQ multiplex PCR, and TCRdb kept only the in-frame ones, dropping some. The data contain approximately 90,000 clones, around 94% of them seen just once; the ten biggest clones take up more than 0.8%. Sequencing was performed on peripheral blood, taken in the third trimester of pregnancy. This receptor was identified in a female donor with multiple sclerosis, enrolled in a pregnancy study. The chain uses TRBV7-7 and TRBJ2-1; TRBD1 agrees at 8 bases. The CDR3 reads CASSLFQGAPRNEQFF. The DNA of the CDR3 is TGTGCCAGCAGCTTATTCCAGGGGGCGCCGAGAAATGAGCAGTTCTTC.